This TCR beta chain comes out of a study of blood T cell repertoires in COVID-19. The wider study: Researchers got acute and convalescent COVID-19 samples from the United States, Italy and Spain. T cells, B-cell-depleted T cells, or PBMCs provided the cDNA or gDNA that served as material.

Germline CDR1 MDHEN, CDR2 SYDVKM. The CDR3 length is 14 residues. Trimming pared 5 bases from V and 1 base from J, leaving 11 bases between. Original analysis: Reference gene primer amplification gave nucleated cell count estimates. Libraries were prepared by immunoSEQ multiplex PCR; TCRdb keeps only in-frame clonotypes and omits some of them. V and J calls and clone size are those listed in that table; D and trimming were worked out from the DNA. The table records more than 85,000 clones, approximately 89% of them present only once. The chain has TRBV28 and TRBJ1-1; D unclear. This TCR was recovered from a man aged 55-75 years with acute or convalescent COVID-19. Input material: peripheral blood. The CDR3 bases are TGTGCCAGCAGTCCCCGAGAGGGGAACACTGAAGCTTTCTTT. Translated, it gives CASSPREGNTEAFF.